The 3 T cell receptor beta chains below come from one sample, sequenced in a study of blood T cell repertoires in COVID-19. Sequenced by immunoSEQ multiplex PCR; TCRdb stores in-frame clones only, minus some. The profile shows approximately 200,000 clones, 80% to 90% of them singletons. Material for sequencing was PBMCs or T cells enriched from blood (not recorded which). Receptor source: a man in his forties who had recovered from COVID-19.

The V and J genes are TRBV15 and TRBJ1-2; D uncertain. Per the germline V gene, CDR1 is LNHNV and CDR2 is YYDKDF (reference sequence). CDR3 size: 15 residues. The V end lost 1 base, the J end lost 4 bases, and 13 bases lay between the germline ends. The CDR3 DNA follows: TGTGCCACCAGCAGAGGAGGGAGTGGGAGCTATGGCTACACCTTC. This sequence encodes CATSRGGSGSYGYTF.

This chain links TRBV11-3 with TRBJ2-4; maybe TRBD1 (5 bases). From germline, CDR1 is SGHNT and CDR2 YENEEA. The V gene lost 8 bases and the J gene lost 8 bases, with 16 bases spanning the gap. CDR3 length: 13 residues. The CDR3: CASGDSMQDIQYF. CDR3 in DNA: TGTGCCAGCGGCGACAGCATGCAGGACATTCAGTACTTC.

This clone was seen repeatedly, ten times or more. The rearrangement joins TRBV7-9 to TRBJ1-1, with unresolved D. Germline V CDR1 and CDR2: SEHNR, FQNEAQ (reference sequence). CDR3 length: 15 amino acids. V shed 7 bases and J shed 1 base, with 16 bases lying between them. This chain's CDR3 is CASITRALGNTEAFF. CDR3 sequence (DNA): TGTGCCAGCATAACTAGGGCTTTGGGGAACACTGAAGCTTTCTTT.